A selection of T cell receptor beta chains follows, all from one sample in a study of blood T cell repertoires in COVID-19. Libraries were prepared by immunoSEQ multiplex PCR; TCRdb keeps only in-frame clonotypes and omits some of them. The sample holds 270,000 or so clones, approximately 90% seen once. Sequencing was done on a sample of PBMCs or T cells enriched from blood (not recorded which). These receptors all come from a man aged 40-50 years who had been exposed to COVID-19. CDR3s include the opening cysteine and the closing phenylalanine or tryptophan. A D gene is named only where the DNA matches it firmly.

TRBD1	TRBV28	TRBJ1-4	17	CASSSLRQGATNEKLFF
-	TRBV14	TRBJ2-3	17	CASSHYLTRGRGDTQYF
TRBD1	TRBV5-1	TRBJ1-5	14	CASSAGTGNQPQHF
-	TRBV11-2	TRBJ1-3	16	CASSAFGTNSGNTIYF
TRBD1	TRBV25-1	TRBJ1-2	14	CASSDRTGFYGYTF
-	TRBV18	TRBJ2-5	13	CASSPIREETQYF
-	TRBV9	TRBJ2-7	14	CASSGRVPGDEQYF
-	TRBV7-9	TRBJ2-4	13	CASSFSGVNIQYF
TRBD2	TRBV9	TRBJ2-3	16	CASSARTSYNTDTQYF
-	TRBV4-3	TRBJ1-1	16	CASSQDRRSRGTEAFF
TRBD1	TRBV27	TRBJ1-2	16	CASSFLTGGGRNGYTF
TRBD1	TRBV11-3	TRBJ2-7	15	CASTNQQGVAREQYF
TRBD1	TRBV27	TRBJ2-1	15	CASSLQGQGVHEQFF
TRBD2	TRBV19	TRBJ2-3	13	CASKVSGTDTQYF
-	TRBV20-1	TRBJ1-5	13	CSASITADQPQHF
-	TRBV11-1	TRBJ1-2	13	CASSLRDTYGYTF
TRBD1	TRBV6-5	TRBJ1-2	14	CASSYRGPGYGYTF